This is a list of T cell receptor beta chains from one sample in a study of blood T cell repertoires in COVID-19. Generated by immunoSEQ multiplex PCR, the TCRdb table keeps only in-frame clones and is missing some. The data contain fewer than 250,000 clones, roughly nine tenths of them singletons. The material sequenced was peripheral blood. These receptors all come from a man in his forties or fifties with acute or convalescent COVID-19. Each CDR3 is given with its conserved first and last residue. The D gene is left open where the match is weak. Clone sizes are given selectively: once, few, many, or a class where the clone is expanded.

DNA,CDR3,V,J,D,size
TGTGCCAGCAGCCAGATCCCCTGGGGGGGACCGAATGCCTATGGCTACACCTTC,CASSQIPWGGPNAYGYTF,TRBV3-1/TRBV3-2,TRBJ1-2,-,-
TGTGCCAGCAGCCTGGAACCTAGCGGGGGGTTGAACACCGGGGAGCTGTTTTTT,CASSLEPSGGLNTGELFF,TRBV5-4,TRBJ2-2,TRBD2,-
TGTGCCAGCAGCCCGGGACTAGCGGGATGGTTCTTC,CASSPGLAGWFF,TRBV5-4,TRBJ2-1,TRBD2,-
TGTGCCAGCAGCCTAGGATATAAGAGCTCCTACGAGCAGTACTTC,CASSLGYKSSYEQYF,TRBV5-5,TRBJ2-7,-,-
TGCGCCAGCAGCTTGGTACAGGGAAGTACAGATACGCAGTATTTT,CASSLVQGSTDTQYF,TRBV5-1,TRBJ2-3,-,-
TGTGCCAGCAGCTACGGAACAGGGGTTTGGGAAAAACTGTTTTTT,CASSYGTGVWEKLFF,TRBV5-5,TRBJ1-4,TRBD1,-
TGCGCCAGCAGTCCCGAGTCGTACTATGGCTACACCTTC,CASSPESYYGYTF,TRBV5-1,TRBJ1-2,-,-
TGTGCCTGGAGTGGAGCCGTCCCCCATGGCTACACCTTC,CAWSGAVPHGYTF,TRBV30,TRBJ1-2,-,-
TGTGCCAGCAGGACCTCAGGGGGAAGGAGGGGCTACACCTTC,CASRTSGGRRGYTF,TRBV6-5,TRBJ1-2,TRBD1,-
TGTGCCAGCAGTTACGAACAGGGGATAGGCATTCAGTACTTC,CASSYEQGIGIQYF,TRBV6-5,TRBJ2-4,TRBD1,few
TGTGCCAGCGATAACGACGGACAGTTGAACACTGAAGCTTTCTTT,CASDNDGQLNTEAFF,TRBV18,TRBJ1-1,-,-
TGTGCCAGCAGCTTAGTGGACTCCTCCTACGAGCAGTACTTC,CASSLVDSSYEQYF,TRBV7-6,TRBJ2-7,-,-
TGTGCCAGCTCACCGGAGATGGAGACCCAGTACTTC,CASSPEMETQYF,TRBV18,TRBJ2-5,-,once
TGTGCCTGGGGGGCAGGGTTCGGTGGCTACACCTTC,CAWGAGFGGYTF,TRBV30,TRBJ1-2,-,-
TGTGCCAGCAGCCCCGAGGCCCTCCGGGACAGGGAACGGGGGCATTACGAGCAGTACTTC,CASSPEALRDRERGHYEQYF,TRBV3-1/TRBV3-2,TRBJ2-7,TRBD1,-
TGTGCCTGGAGTGTATCTCTAGTCACCGGGGAGCTGTTTTTT,CAWSVSLVTGELFF,TRBV30,TRBJ2-2,-,-
TGCAGCGCTCGAGTGGGGGCGAACAAGGGAGAAGCTTTCTTT,CSARVGANKGEAFF,TRBV29-1,TRBJ1-1,-,-
TGTGCCAGCAGCTTAGAAGGAATTATTAACTATGGCTACACCTTT,CASSLEGIINYGYTF,TRBV7-9,TRBJ1-2,-,-
TGTGCCAGCAGCTCCAGGGGTACGCAGTATTTT,CASSSRGTQYF,TRBV5-8,TRBJ2-3,-,-
TGTGCCAGCAGTACCCAAGCAAACACTGAAGCTTTCTTT,CASSTQANTEAFF,TRBV2,TRBJ1-1,-,-
TGTGCCACCAGTGATTTGGGGGGGATGGGTCCCTACAATGAGCAGTTCTTC,CATSDLGGMGPYNEQFF,TRBV24-1,TRBJ2-1,-,-
TGCAGCGTTGACGGACAGGGTCCCTACGAGCAGTACTTC,CSVDGQGPYEQYF,TRBV29-1,TRBJ2-7,TRBD1,-
TGTGCCAGCAGTCCAGGATCCCCAAATCAGCCCCAGCATTTT,CASSPGSPNQPQHF,TRBV6-5,TRBJ1-5,-,once
TGTGCCAGCAGCTTAGCCCTAACAGGGGGCTATGGCTACACCTTC,CASSLALTGGYGYTF,TRBV13,TRBJ1-2,TRBD1,-
TGCGCCAGCAGCTTGGCGGCAGGGGAGGAGACCCAGTACTTC,CASSLAAGEETQYF,TRBV5-1,TRBJ2-5,-,-
TGTGCCAGCAGTTTATGGCGGGGTCCCGGAGACACCTTC,CASSLWRGPGDTF,TRBV28,TRBJ1-2,-,-
TGTGCCAGTAAAAAGGCCGGGGGACAGGGTCAGCCCCAGCATTTT,CASKKAGGQGQPQHF,TRBV19,TRBJ1-5,TRBD1,-
TGTGCCAGCAGTTTTCGCGGGCCGCCCTACGAGCAGTACTTC,CASSFRGPPYEQYF,TRBV28,TRBJ2-7,-,-
TGTGCCAGCAGTGAGGGTTGGGGCAGATTTTCTGGGGCCAACGTCCTGACTTTC,CASSEGWGRFSGANVLTF,TRBV2,TRBJ2-6,-,-
TGTGCCACCAGTGACCCACTAGGTGAGCAGTTCTTC,CATSDPLGEQFF,TRBV24-1,TRBJ2-1,-,-
TGTGCCTGGAGTTGGGGATCGGCGGCGGGAAGTGGTGAGCAGTTCTTC,CAWSWGSAAGSGEQFF,TRBV30,TRBJ2-1,-,-
TGTGCCAGCAGCCGCGGGGGCCCATCCTACGAGCAGTACTTC,CASSRGGPSYEQYF,TRBV13,TRBJ2-7,-,-
TGTGCCAGCAGCTCGGGGACAGTGAATTCACCCCTCCACTTT,CASSSGTVNSPLHF,TRBV7-6,TRBJ1-6,TRBD1,few
TGTGCCAGTAGTATTAACAGGGCCGTGGGCAATGAGCAGTTCTTC,CASSINRAVGNEQFF,TRBV19,TRBJ2-1,-,-
TGTGCCAGCAGCCTTGTGAGCAATGAGCAGTTCTTC,CASSLVSNEQFF,TRBV7-2,TRBJ2-1,-,-
TGTGCCAGCTCACCTACCGCGAGACAGGGGTTATACGAGCAGTACTTC,CASSPTARQGLYEQYF,TRBV18,TRBJ2-7,TRBD1,-
TGTGCCAGCAGCCCTCAAGGCGGGGACGATGAGCAGTTCTTC,CASSPQGGDDEQFF,TRBV5-4,TRBJ2-1,-,-
TGCAGCGTTCCCGGGACAAGTAATGAAAAACTGTTTTTT,CSVPGTSNEKLFF,TRBV29-1,TRBJ1-4,-,-
TGTGCCATCAGTGCGGGACTAGCGTCCTATACGCAGTATTTT,CAISAGLASYTQYF,TRBV10-3,TRBJ2-3,TRBD2,-
TGTGCCAGCTCCCCAGGAGTAAATAGCAATCAGCCCCAGCATTTT,CASSPGVNSNQPQHF,TRBV18,TRBJ1-5,-,-
TGTGCCAGCTTGGGAGGGGGGCGAGAATTCTATGGCTACACCTTC,CASLGGGREFYGYTF,TRBV6-5,TRBJ1-2,-,-
TGTGCCTGGAGTCCCGGACAGCCGAACACTGAAGCTTTCTTT,CAWSPGQPNTEAFF,TRBV30,TRBJ1-1,-,-
TGTGCCAGCAGCTTGGGGACAGGGGGCGAGCAGTACTTC,CASSLGTGGEQYF,TRBV5-4,TRBJ2-7,TRBD1,-
TGTGCCATCAGCCTGGGACTAGCGGGAGGGGCAAGGGGTGGCGAGCAGTACTTC,CAISLGLAGGARGGEQYF,TRBV10-3,TRBJ2-7,TRBD2,-
TGTGCCAGCAGCGGAGGGACCGCCAGTGCCCACGAGCAGTACTTC,CASSGGTASAHEQYF,TRBV5-4,TRBJ2-7,-,-
TGTGCCAGCAGTTTGGCGGGGTATAGCAATCAGCCCCAGCATTTT,CASSLAGYSNQPQHF,TRBV27,TRBJ1-5,-,-
TGTGCCAGCAGCATACTTAAATTGGGGCCTCAAGAGACCCAGTACTTC,CASSILKLGPQETQYF,TRBV7-9,TRBJ2-5,-,-
TGTGCCAGCAGCTTAAAACAGGGGACAGGCTATGGCTACACCTTC,CASSLKQGTGYGYTF,TRBV7-2,TRBJ1-2,TRBD1,-
TGCGCCAGCAGCCAAGGCCCGGGACAGCGTTCACCCCTCCACTTT,CASSQGPGQRSPLHF,TRBV4-1,TRBJ1-6,TRBD1,-
TGCAGCGTTGCACAGGAGAGTGGTGAAAAACTGTTTTTT,CSVAQESGEKLFF,TRBV29-1,TRBJ1-4,-,-